This is a list of T cell receptor beta chains from one sample in a study of T cell responses to AZD1222 COVID-19 vaccine. The data were produced by immunoSEQ multiplex PCR, yet TCRdb's version contains in-frame clones alone and is incomplete. The data hold approximately 140,000 clones, with roughly 90% observed a single time. The input for sequencing was peripheral blood, taken 28 days after the second AZD1222 dose. All receptors come from an adult who received the AZD1222 COVID-19 vaccine. Each CDR3 is given with its conserved first and last residue. A D gene is named only where the DNA matches it firmly.

>.|TRBJ1-1|TRBV18
CASSPYRNTEAFF
>.|TRBJ2-3|TRBV11-3
CASSLGRDTRGADTQYF
>.|TRBJ1-1|TRBV29-1
CSDRTDLNTEAFF
>TRBD1|TRBJ1-2|TRBV5-1
CASSSGQAYTF
>.|TRBJ1-2|TRBV5-6
CASSWGFSLAYGYTF
>.|TRBJ2-5|TRBV25-1
CASSELGGRETQYF
>TRBD2|TRBJ2-1|TRBV3-1/TRBV3-2
CASSQDLGLANEQFF
>.|TRBJ2-2|TRBV10-3
CASLRGGAVDTGELFF
>.|TRBJ1-1|TRBV5-1
CASSLGMVAFF
>TRBD2|TRBJ2-2|TRBV10-3
CAISESNRRESGELFF
>TRBD2|TRBJ2-5|TRBV6-2/TRBV6-3
CASSYHPKAGGRETQYF